This T cell receptor beta chain was identified during a study of blood T cells in healthy people across ages (dated by TCRdb to about 2015). Concerning the study at large: Template switching captured roughly one uniquely barcoded TCR beta cDNA molecule per two T cells in model experiments. The study measured age-related changes in TCR beta repertoire diversity using deep sequencing normalized with unique cDNA molecular identifiers. The study analyzed two additional independent replicas of 1 million unique cDNA reads from the same blood draw for two donors, one aged 18 to 30 and one aged 80 or older. To avoid experimental bias, donors of different ages were distributed randomly across sequencing lanes. Donors were grouped into four age groups: young (average roughly 17 years), middle-aged (around 39), aged (62) and long-lived (around 80). Study-level results and caveats: Total diversity estimates from one million sequenced T cells were considered lower bounds and underestimates. Compared with the aged group, more naive CD4+ T cells, fewer expanded clones and increased TCR diversity were shown by the long-lived group, suggesting age selection. Observed TCR beta diversity per million T cells fell roughly linearly with age, and a significant reduction was already apparent by age about 36. The CMV infection status of donors was not known, potentially confounding age-related changes in expanded clonotypes. Bulk unsorted PBMC profiling prevented conclusive comparison of naive and antigen-experienced compartments. There was a strong correlation between observed TCR beta diversity and the percentage of naive T cells measured by flow cytometry.

The CDR3 holds 17 amino acids from the cysteine to the phenylalanine. Of the read, only the CDR3 DNA is kept; its 51 bases are in frame from base 1. From the germline V gene, CDR1 is MNHNS and CDR2 is SASEGT. V is shortened by 5 bases, J by 0 bases, and the region joining them spans 14 bases. The donors were roughly 40 Caucasian individuals from Russia, aged roughly 6 to 100 years, who were systemically healthy. Roughly 11 milliliters of peripheral blood were drawn from each donor into EDTA-treated Vacutainer tubes. PBMCs were isolated by Ficoll-Paque density-gradient centrifugation, with at least 7 million obtained per sample. Trizol reagent was used to extract total RNA from PBMCs, with at least 5.5 micrograms per sample. The percentages of naive CD45RAhigh/CD27high T cells were determined by flow cytometry on a PBMC aliquot from every donor. Regarding this clonotype: Its antigen is currently not known. Base qualities are not at hand, and no much larger clone is one base apart.

Libraries came from 5' RACE. TCRdb records Illumina HiSeq 2500 as the sequencer. A second about 7 to 12 cycle PCR used a sample-barcoded 5' primer and a J-beta primer mix. Each TCR beta cDNA molecule received a unique molecular identifier from a template-switch 5' adaptor carrying 12 random nucleotides. At least 3 million CDR3-containing paired-end reads were obtained from each sample. First-strand cDNA was synthesized from all RNA with the Mint cDNA synthesis kit, primed by a TRBC-specific oligonucleotide. All cDNA was treated with uracil-DNA glycosylase and then went through a first 18-cycle PCR with the universal primers M1SS and BC2_uni_R. Processing in the source paper ran as follows. Normalization of each sample was performed by random selection of 1 million high-quality reads, each carrying a distinct molecular identifier. Reads with shared molecular identifiers were discarded instead of being binned into consensus sequences. MiTCR, with a Q25 quality threshold and the strictest error-elimination algorithm, was used for CDR3 identification, clonotype clustering and error correction. Lower-bound total TCR beta diversity was estimated with a nonparametric unseen species model using Euler transformation. TCRdb trimmed public reads at Q25 via fastp, called clones via MiXCR and kept in-frame beta chains. Each CDR3 protein gets just one entry, which takes the most common genes and DNA from the rows behind it. V and J calls and clone size were set by TCRdb, not the authors. Recorded for this sample are approximately 820,000 distinct CDR3 sequences; under 45% of them occurred a single time. The ten largest clones capture about a fifth of the sample.

The sequence came from a man between 60 and 70 years old in good health. This sequence uses TRBV6-1 and TRBJ2-6; no D segment can be confidently identified. The sequencing sample was made of blood. The CDR3 is CASSPHVPNSGANVLTF. The DNA sequence is given as TGTGCCAGCAGTCCACACGTTCCCAACTCTGGGGCCAACGTCCTGACTTTC.